This passage covers 17 T cell receptor beta chains from one sample sequenced in a study of shared clonotypes between healthy human individuals. Terminally differentiated effector memory CD45RA+ cells were excluded by CCR7 positive selection of CD45RO-negative cells. Measured with immunoSEQ multiplex PCR; TCRdb has only the in-frame clones, and not every one. This sample carries about 1.9 million clones, just under 95% of them seen once, and the ten largest clones take 1.5% to 2%. Sequenced material: naive CD8+ T cells from PBMCs. The receptors shown here come from a young man in good health. Some clones in this sample may be carry-over from other donors' samples.

The V and J genes are TRBV19 and TRBJ1-5; 8 nucleotides line up with TRBD1. This CDR3 contains 17 residues. Germline V gives CDR1 LNHDA, CDR2 SQIVND (reference sequence). V shed 5 bases, J shed 4 bases, and the junction held 13 bases outside the gene matches. CDR3 nucleotides: TGTGCCAGTAGTTACTTCATCGAGACAGGGGCGAATCAGCCCCAGCATTTT. Its protein is CASSYFIETGANQPQHF.

The V call is TRBV9, the J call TRBJ1-2; TRBD1 matches at 11 bases. The ends lost 3 bases at V and 7 bases at J; junction bases unmatched: 8. The CDR3 totals 15 residues. Germline CDR1 SGDLS, CDR2 YYNGEE. As DNA, the CDR3 is TGTGCCAGCAGCGATCTACGGACAGGGGGCCGTGGCTACACCTTC. It yields the protein CASSDLRTGGRGYTF.

The V call is TRBV1, the J call TRBJ2-7; whether TRBD2, the table's D call, matches the DNA was not checked. TRBV1 is reported as a pseudogene. The CDR3 loop spans 18 amino acids. The CDR3, as DNA: TGCACCAGCAGCCACACCCCGGATAGCCGGGATCTGAAATACGAGCAGTACTTC. Protein sequence: CTSSHTPDSRDLKYEQYF.

This clone was recorded only once. This chain connects TRBV28 to TRBJ2-7; tentatively, D is TRBD1 or TRBD2 (5 bases each). CDR1 MDHEN and CDR2 SYDVKM come from the germline V gene. The ends were cut back, 6 bases at V and 8 bases at J, with 29 bases in the middle. The CDR3 has 17 residues. As DNA, the CDR3 is TGTGCCAGCAGCCCCAGGACAACCGGAACTAGGGGATACCAGCAGTACTTC. Protein sequence: CASSPRTTGTRGYQQYF.

Regarding this clone: Other nucleotide sequences from this sample produce the same CDR3. The chain is built from TRBV27 and TRBJ1-5; a weak D match, TRBD1 (5 bases). The CDR3 is 13 residues long. Deletions cut 6 bases from V and 0 bases from J, with 6 bases between. CDR1 and CDR2 (germline): MNHEY, SMNVEV (reference sequence). The CDR3 reads CASRGASNQPQHF. For the CDR3, the DNA is TGTGCCAGCAGAGGGGCTAGCAATCAGCCCCAGCATTTT.

The genes are TRBV5-4 and TRBJ2-1; 7 nucleotides align to TRBD1. CDR3 length equals 14 residues. CDR1 SGHNT and CDR2 YYREEE come from the germline V gene (reference sequence). Trimming cost V 1 base and J 6 bases; bases outside gene matches: 4. The CDR3 coding sequence is TGTGCCAGCAGCTTGATAACAGGGGTCAATGAGCAGTTCTTC. This translates into CASSLITGVNEQFF.

The V and J genes are TRBV7-9 and TRBJ2-3, with D tentatively TRBD1 or TRBD2 (5 bases each). V was trimmed by 8 bases and J by 4 bases, leaving 19 bases between them. CDR1 and CDR2 (germline): SEHNR, FQNEAQ (reference sequence). The CDR3 totals 15 residues. The CDR3 DNA sequence: TGTGCCAGCGGGGGATTCACCTGGAGGTCAGATACGCAGTATTTT. Amino acids: CASGGFTWRSDTQYF.

The genes are TRBV21-1 and TRBJ1-4; the table assigns TRBD1, which was not confirmed against the DNA. TRBV21-1 is assigned pseudogene status. The CDR3 covers 15 residues. CDR3 nucleotide sequence: TGTGCCAGCAGACGTCCCGGGACAGGTGGTGAAAAACTGTTTTTT. Amino acids: CASRRPGTGGEKLFF.

The V call is TRBV27, the J call TRBJ2-1, with D unclear. Deletions cut 3 bases from V and 6 bases from J, with 9 bases between. Germline loops: CDR1 MNHEY, CDR2 SMNVEV (reference sequence). The CDR3 is 13 residues long. The CDR3 here is CASSFVLSNEQFF. CDR3 coding DNA: TGTGCCAGCAGTTTTGTGCTGAGCAATGAGCAGTTCTTC.

This chain connects TRBV28 to TRBJ2-5; 7 bases fit TRBD1. The ends lost 6 bases at V and 2 bases at J; junction bases unmatched: 6. The CDR3 runs to 14 residues. CDR1 MDHEN and CDR2 SYDVKM come from the germline V gene. The CDR3 sequence: CASRAPGQQETQYF. CDR3 DNA: TGTGCCAGCAGAGCCCCGGGACAGCAAGAGACCCAGTACTTC.

The CDR3 here is CSVLAAGGYTEAFF. CDR3 bases: TGCAGCGTCCTGGCGGCAGGGGGGTACACTGAAGCTTTCTTT. The chain is built from TRBV29-1 and TRBJ1-1; 7 positions agree with TRBD1. Per the germline V gene, CDR1 is SQVTM and CDR2 is ANQGSEA. This CDR3 comprises 14 residues. Trimming at V came to 6 bases and at J to 3 bases, leaving 10 bases not matched to a gene.

The chain carries TRBV7-9 and TRBJ2-2; no clear D. Germline V CDR1 and CDR2: SEHNR, FQNEAQ (reference sequence). CDR3 length: 14 amino acids. V lost 4 bases, J lost 7 bases, and 13 bases lay in between. The chain's CDR3 is CASSSTIAVGELFF. The CDR3, as DNA: TGTGCCAGCAGCTCAACCATTGCGGTCGGGGAGCTGTTTTTT.

The genes are TRBV27 and TRBJ2-4; 9 bases line up with TRBD1. Trimming at V came to 5 bases and at J to 6 bases, leaving 5 bases not matched to a gene. CDR3 size: 14 residues. Germline CDR1 is MNHEY and CDR2 is SMNVEV (reference sequence). The chain's CDR3 is CASSPDRGGNIQYF. The CDR3 DNA sequence: TGTGCCAGCAGTCCTGACAGGGGGGGAAACATTCAGTACTTC.

This rearrangement joins TRBV28 to TRBJ1-2; D is uncertain. The CDR3 is 14 residues long. CDR1 is MDHEN and CDR2 is SYDVKM in the germline V gene. The V end lost 6 bases, the J end lost 1 base, and 12 bases lay between the germline ends. CDR3 region: CASSPLAVNYGYTF. CDR3 DNA: TGTGCCAGCAGCCCCCTTGCGGTTAACTATGGCTACACCTTC.

The chain joins TRBV29-1 to TRBJ2-7; D perhaps matches TRBD2 (6 bases). The CDR3 sequence is 12 residues long. The V gene lost 4 bases and the J gene lost 5 bases, with 12 bases spanning the gap. Germline-derived CDR1 and CDR2 are SQVTM and ANQGSEA. The CDR3 spells CSVGGGLHEQYF. DNA of the CDR3: TGCAGCGTTGGTGGAGGGCTACACGAGCAGTACTTC.

This rearrangement joins TRBV6-1 to TRBJ1-1, with 12 bases lining up with TRBD1. Per germline, CDR1 MNHNS and CDR2 SASEGT. Trimming removed 2 bases from V and 4 bases from J; junction bases left unmatched: 8. The CDR3 sequence is 17 residues long. The CDR3 spells CASSERGTGGWGTEAFF. Written as DNA, the CDR3 is TGTGCCAGCAGTGAAAGGGGGACAGGGGGCTGGGGCACTGAAGCTTTCTTT.

The genes are TRBV7-6 and TRBJ2-3, with D possibly matching TRBD2 (5 bases). The germline V gene has CDR1 SGHVS and CDR2 FNYEAQ. CDR3 length equals 16 residues. V gave up 1 base and J gave up 5 bases, with 16 bases separating them. In nucleotides, the CDR3 is TGTGCCAGCAGCTTAGTGTCAGCGGCAGTCGGAGATACGCAGTATTTT. It translates to CASSLVSAAVGDTQYF.